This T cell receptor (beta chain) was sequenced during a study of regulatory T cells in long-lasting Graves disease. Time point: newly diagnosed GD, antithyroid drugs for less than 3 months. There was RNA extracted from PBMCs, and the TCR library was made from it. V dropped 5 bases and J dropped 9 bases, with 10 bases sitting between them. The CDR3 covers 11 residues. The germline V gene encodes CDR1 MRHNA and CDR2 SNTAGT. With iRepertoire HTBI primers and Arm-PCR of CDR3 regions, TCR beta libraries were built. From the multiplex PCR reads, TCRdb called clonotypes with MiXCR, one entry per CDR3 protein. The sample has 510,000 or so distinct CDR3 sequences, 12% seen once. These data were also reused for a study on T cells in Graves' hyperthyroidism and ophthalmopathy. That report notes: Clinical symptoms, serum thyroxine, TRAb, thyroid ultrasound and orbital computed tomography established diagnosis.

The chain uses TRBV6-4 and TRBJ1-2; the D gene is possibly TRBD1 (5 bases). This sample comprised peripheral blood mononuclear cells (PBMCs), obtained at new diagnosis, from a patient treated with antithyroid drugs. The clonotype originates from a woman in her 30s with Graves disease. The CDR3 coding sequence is TGTGCCAGCAGTTCTCAGGGTCGCTACACCTTC. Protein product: CASSSQGRYTF.